These 12 T cell receptor beta chains were all obtained from the same sample, sequenced in a study of radiotherapy plus CTLA-4 blockade in lung cancer. Assay: immunoSEQ multiplex PCR; the TCRdb copy retains only in-frame clones and omits some. The repertoire consists of about 97,000 clones, with about four fifths occurring once and the leading ten covering approximately 3%. The specimen was peripheral blood, collected from a patient treated with radiotherapy plus ipilimumab. These TCRs come from a human donor with non-small cell lung cancer who had a partial response to radiotherapy plus ipilimumab. Some clones in this sample may be carry-over from other donors' samples.

The V gene is TRBV19, the J gene TRBJ1-2, with a tentative D call TRBD1 (6 bases). Trimming removed 10 bases at V and 2 bases at J, with 20 bases between. The CDR3 is made up of 15 amino acids. Germline values: CDR1 LNHDA, CDR2 SQIVND (reference sequence). DNA for the CDR3: TGTGCCACGACGTCTTCAGGGGCCCTCAACTATGGCTACACCTTC. Residues: CATTSSGALNYGYTF.

The CDR3 sequence is CASSWELAFGSDTQYF. For the CDR3, the DNA is TGCGCCAGCAGCTGGGAACTAGCTTTCGGGTCAGATACGCAGTATTTT. The chain uses TRBV5-1 and TRBJ2-3; possible D gene TRBD2, 6 bases. The germline CDR1 and CDR2 sequences are SGHRS and YFSETQ. The CDR3 runs to 16 residues. V gave up 3 bases and J gave up 4 bases, with 18 bases separating them. The whole variable domain, remainder taken from reference TRBV5-1 and TRBJ2-3, is KAGVTQTPRYLIKTRGQQVTLSCSPISGHRSVSWYQQTPGQGLQFLFEYFSETQRNKGNFPGRFSGRQFSNSRSEMNVSTLELGDSALYLCASSWELAFGSDTQYFGPGTRLTVL.

This chain uses TRBV13 with TRBJ1-2; 9 bases are shared with TRBD1. Germline CDR1 and CDR2: PRHDT and FYEKMQ (reference sequence). Trimming took 5 bases from V and 4 from J; bases not matched to a gene: 2. The CDR3 extends over 13 amino acids. The chain's CDR3 is CASSLGQGYGYTF. The CDR3, as DNA: TGTGCCAGCAGCCTGGGACAGGGCTATGGCTACACCTTC.

This rearrangement joins TRBV19 to TRBJ1-5; TRBD1 matches 9 bases. Germline assignment: CDR1 LNHDA and CDR2 SQIVND (reference sequence). V trimming: 6 bases; J trimming: 9 bases; junction bases outside the gene matches: 12. The CDR3 extends over 15 amino acids. The CDR3 DNA reads as TGTGCCAGTAGCGAACTGCTACAGGGGGCTTTGCCCCAGCATTTT. Its translation: CASSELLQGALPQHF.

The chain employs TRBV19 and TRBJ2-5; D might be TRBD2 (6 bases). Trimming left V 6 bases short and J 2 bases short, with 10 bases between. This CDR3 comprises 13 residues. CDR1 LNHDA and CDR2 SQIVND come from the germline V gene (reference sequence). The CDR3 nucleotides read TGTGCCAGTAGCACGACTAGACAAGAGACCCAGTACTTC. Its protein product is CASSTTRQETQYF.

The V gene is TRBV4-2, the J gene TRBJ2-7, with 8 bases identical to TRBD2. Unmatched junction bases numbered 5, after V lost 1 base and J lost 6 bases. The germline V gene encodes CDR1 LGHNA and CDR2 YNFKEQ. There are 14 residues in the CDR3. The chain's CDR3 is CASSQAGTRGEQYF. CDR3 in DNA: TGTGCCAGCAGCCAAGCCGGGACTAGAGGCGAGCAGTACTTC.

The table lists this clone with a few counts. The chain combines TRBV7-3 with TRBJ2-2; 8 bases align to TRBD2. Losses at the gene ends were 6 bases for V and 4 bases for J; bases not matched to a gene: 10. The CDR3 runs to 16 residues. From germline, CDR1 is SGHTA and CDR2 FQGTGA. DNA of the CDR3: TGTGCCAGCAGTCTAAGCGGGGGTATTACCACCGGGGAGCTGTTTTTT. Its translation: CASSLSGGITTGELFF. Full variable domain (outside the CDR3, taken from reference TRBV7-3 and TRBJ2-2): GAGVSQTPSNKVTEKGKYVELRCDPISGHTALYWYRQSLGQGPEFLIYFQGTGAADDSGLPNDRFFAVRPEGSVSTLKIQRTERGDSAVYLCASSLSGGITTGELFFGEGSRLTVL.

The chain links TRBV2 to TRBJ2-5, with TRBD2 as a possible D gene (5 bases). The CDR3 sequence is 14 residues long. The V gene lost 6 bases and the J gene lost 3 bases, with 14 bases spanning the gap. Per the germline V gene, CDR1 is SNHLY and CDR2 is FYNNEI. This CDR3 is CASRRGLREETQYF. The CDR3 DNA is TGTGCCAGCAGGAGAGGGCTCCGGGAAGAGACCCAGTACTTC.

V and J are TRBV29-1 and TRBJ2-5; 9 nucleotides line up with TRBD1. CDR3 size: 13 residues. With V trimmed by 7 bases and J by 5 bases, 8 bases remained unmatched. Germline V gene lookup returns CDR1 SQVTM and CDR2 ANQGSEA. This chain's CDR3 is CSAKTGGRETQYF. The CDR3 coding sequence is TGCAGCGCTAAGACAGGGGGGCGGGAGACCCAGTACTTC.

This chain uses TRBV7-3 with TRBJ2-3; a weak D match, TRBD2 (5 bases). The CDR3 extends over 16 amino acids. Germline V gene data show CDR1 as SGHTA and CDR2 as FQGTGA. Trimming took 1 base from V and 1 from J, leaving 12 bases between them. CDR3: CASSLILAVGTDTQYF. The CDR3 DNA reads as TGTGCCAGCAGCTTAATTCTAGCAGTGGGCACAGATACGCAGTATTTT.

The genes are TRBV6-1 and TRBJ1-1; possibly TRBD1 for D (6 bases). CDR1 and CDR2 (germline): MNHNS, SASEGT. V shed 1 base and J shed 0 bases, with 6 bases lying between them. CDR3 size: 14 residues. The CDR3 DNA reads TGTGCCAGCAGTGAAGGGACAGTGAACACTGAAGCTTTCTTT. Translation gives CASSEGTVNTEAFF.

The chain couples TRBV7-6 to TRBJ1-4; D gene uncertain. Germline CDR1 is SGHVS and CDR2 is FNYEAQ. V was clipped by 3 bases and J by 3 bases, with 8 bases between them. The CDR3 consists of 14 residues. In DNA form, the CDR3 reads TGTGCCAGCAGCTTGGGGAGGGCTAATGAAAAACTGTTTTTT. Translation gives CASSLGRANEKLFF.